These 18 T cell receptor beta chains came from one sample sequenced in a study of cytomegalovirus exposure and HLA in healthy donors. 13 Jbeta primers and 60 Vbeta primers were used for the PCR. TCRdb keeps only in-frame clones here, not all; method: immunoSEQ multiplex PCR. Among approximately 150,000 clones, roughly 77% were seen once, and the ten largest hold approximately 10%. The sample was PBMCs. The receptors originated from a man aged 18 to 29 in good health and CMV-seropositive.

This clone was counted a single time. The gene calls are TRBV6-1 and TRBJ2-7; TRBD1 aligns across 7 bases. The V gene end was trimmed by 4 bases and the J gene end by 6 bases; junction bases not matched to a gene: 9. The CDR3 has 14 residues. Germline values: CDR1 MNHNS, CDR2 SASEGT. CDR3 amino acids: CASSATGRRGEQYF. The DNA for the CDR3 is TGTGCCAGCAGTGCGACAGGGAGAAGGGGCGAGCAGTACTTC.

The chain is built from TRBV6-1 and TRBJ2-7, with TRBD2 matching over 7 bases. The CDR3 is 13 amino acids. J gave up 1 base and V 8 bases, and 5 bases lay outside the gene matches. Germline loops: CDR1 MNHNS, CDR2 SASEGT. The CDR3 is CASGLRESYEQYF. The CDR3 bases are TGTGCCAGCGGTCTGCGGGAGTCCTACGAGCAGTACTTC.

CDR3: CASSSTGLGPQYF. CDR3 DNA sequence: TGTGCCAGCAGCTCAACAGGGCTGGGGCCCCAGTACTTC. The rearrangement joins TRBV7-3 to TRBJ2-5; weak D call: TRBD1 (6 bases). The ends were cut back, 4 bases at V and 9 bases at J, with 15 bases in the middle. Germline CDR1 reads SGHTA; CDR2 reads FQGTGA. CDR3 size: 13 residues.

The chain is built from TRBV29-1 and TRBJ2-5, with a weak D call TRBD1 (5 bases). The DNA matches TRBJ2-7 better at its end, which makes the J call doubtful. The CDR3 spans 13 residues. Germline CDR1 is SQVTM and CDR2 is ANQGSEA. The CDR3 coding sequence is TGCAGCGTTGTCCTGAGGCAGGGATACGAGCAGTACTTC. It is translated as CSVVLRQGYEQYF.

V gene TRBV19 combines with J gene TRBJ1-4, with a possible D match to TRBD1 (6 bases). Germline V lookup: CDR1 LNHDA, CDR2 SQIVND (reference sequence). This CDR3 spans 16 amino acids. V lost 4 bases and J 4 bases, leaving 16 bases between the germline ends. CDR3 sequence reads: CASSRLGHPVNEKLFF. In DNA form, the CDR3 reads TGTGCCAGTAGTAGGCTGGGACACCCCGTTAATGAAAAACTGTTTTTT.

This clone occurred once. The rearrangement uses TRBV5-1 and TRBJ2-1; D gene unclear. This CDR3 is built from 13 residues. The V gene's germline CDR1 is SGHRS and CDR2 YFSETQ. V gave up 5 bases and J gave up 3 bases, with 9 bases separating them. CDR3 amino acids: CASSGPHYNEQFF. The CDR3 region has the DNA TGCGCCAGCAGTGGGCCCCACTACAATGAGCAGTTCTTC.

The chain is built from TRBV5-4 and TRBJ2-5; TRBD2 aligns across 9 bases. The germline gives CDR1 SGHNT, CDR2 YYREEE (reference sequence). V lost 4 bases to trimming and J lost 11 bases; unmatched junction nucleotides: 18. The CDR3 covers 16 residues. DNA of the CDR3: TGTGCCAGCAGCGGCCCCCGGGCGGGAGGGCCCCGTGAGCAGTACTTC. Translating gives CASSGPRAGGPREQYF.

The V and J genes are TRBV18 and TRBJ2-7; 7 bases map to TRBD2. CDR1 is KGHSH and CDR2 is LQKENI in the germline V gene. The CDR3 has 16 amino acids. Germline trimming cut 6 bases from V and 4 bases from J; bases unmatched to any gene: 15. CDR3 amino acids: CASSGLAVNPRYEQYF. The CDR3 DNA sequence: TGTGCCAGCTCTGGCCTAGCGGTAAACCCTAGGTACGAGCAGTACTTC.

This chain joins TRBV6-1 and TRBJ1-2, with 7 bases matching TRBD1. The CDR3 has 13 residues. V lost 7 bases to trimming and J lost 4 bases; unmatched junction nucleotides: 6. The germline V gene encodes CDR1 MNHNS and CDR2 SASEGT. CDR3 region: CASTPGQPYGYTF. CDR3 DNA sequence: TGTGCCAGCACCCCGGGACAGCCCTATGGCTACACCTTC.

This clone was counted a few times. The V and J genes are TRBV6-6 and TRBJ1-1; 7 bases are a match to TRBD1. In germline, CDR1 is MNHNY, CDR2 SVGAGI (reference sequence). The CDR3 sequence is 12 residues long. The J segment lost 8 bases and the V segment lost 7 bases, leaving 7 bases of the junction unmatched. The chain's CDR3 is CASTGDSSEAFF. The CDR3 coding sequence is TGTGCCAGCACCGGGGACAGCTCAGAAGCTTTCTTT.

This chain uses TRBV9 with TRBJ1-1, with a tentative D call TRBD1 (5 bases). Trimming took off 1 base at V and 0 bases at J, with 10 bases between the two ends. Germline-derived CDR1 and CDR2 are SGDLS and YYNGEE. The CDR3 contains 15 residues. DNA of the CDR3: TGTGCCAGCAGCGTATCAGCAGGGTTGAACACTGAAGCTTTCTTT. Translated: CASSVSAGLNTEAFF.

The chain uses TRBV4-1 and TRBJ2-7; no reliable D call. Germline V CDR1 and CDR2: MGHRA, YSYEKL. Trimming shortened V by 0 bases and J by 2 bases, and 8 bases separated the two germline ends. The CDR3 is 14 amino acids. The CDR3 protein is CASSQDTRTYEQYF. The CDR3, as DNA: TGCGCCAGCAGCCAAGACACAAGAACCTACGAGCAGTACTTC.

Written as DNA, the CDR3 is TGTGCCAGCAGTTACGTCGGCGGGCCTAGCACAGATACGCAGTATTTT. It yields the protein CASSYVGGPSTDTQYF. The V and J genes are TRBV6-6 and TRBJ2-3; TRBD2 is a possible D gene (5 bases). Germline V CDR1 and CDR2: MNHNY, SVGAGI (reference sequence). Between the trimmed V and J ends, which lost 2 bases and 0 bases, there was a span of 12 bases. The CDR3 is 16 amino acids.

The CDR3, as DNA: TGTGCCAGCAGCACCGGGACAGGGCGTTACAATGAGCAGTTCTTC. Translating gives CASSTGTGRYNEQFF. This chain connects TRBV9 to TRBJ2-1, with 9 bases that match TRBD1. V lost 4 bases to trimming and J lost 4 bases; unmatched junction nucleotides: 6. The CDR3 extends over 15 amino acids. The germline CDR1 and CDR2 sequences are SGDLS and YYNGEE.

In regard to this clone: The junction differs from germline at one of its ends, possibly a read error. This sequence joins TRBV7-9 and TRBJ2-7; TRBD2 is a possible D gene (8 bases). The CDR3 has 14 amino acids. The germline gives CDR1 SEHNR, CDR2 FQNEAQ (reference sequence). CDR3 in amino acids: CSSSSGTVNYEQYF. DNA for the CDR3: TGTTCCAGCAGTAGCGGGACAGTAAACTACGAGCAGTACTTC. The full variable domain, with the rest looked up from reference TRBV7-9 and TRBJ2-7, is DTGVSQNPRHKITKRGQNVTFRCDPISEHNRLYWYRQTLGQGPEFLTYFQNEAQLEKSRLLSDRFSAERPKGSFSTLEIQRTEQGDSAMYLCSSSSGTVNYEQYFGPGTRLTVT.

V usage is TRBV10-3 and J usage is TRBJ1-5; a possible D gene is TRBD1 (5 bases). V was cut by 2 bases and J by 6 bases, with 11 bases left in between. CDR3 length equals 14 residues. In germline, CDR1 is ENHRY, CDR2 SYGVKD. In DNA form, the CDR3 reads TGTGCCATCAGTGAGAGGCAGGGTAGTCAGCCCCAGCATTTT. Its protein is CAISERQGSQPQHF.

A few counts support this clone. This chain links TRBV30 with TRBJ2-1; D possibly corresponds to TRBD1 (5 bases). The CDR3 runs to 14 residues. Germline V gene sequence: CDR1 GTSNPN, CDR2 SVGIG (reference sequence). V was trimmed by 8 bases and J by 4 bases, leaving 18 bases between them. Here the CDR3 reads CAALQGQVYNEQFF. The CDR3 nucleotides are TGTGCCGCACTCCAGGGTCAGGTGTACAATGAGCAGTTCTTC.

The chain couples TRBV18 to TRBJ2-7; 16 nucleotides align to TRBD2. The CDR3 extends over 19 amino acids. Trimming at V came to 3 bases and at J to 0 bases, leaving 8 bases not matched to a gene. Germline-derived CDR1 and CDR2 are KGHSH and LQKENI. CDR3 coding DNA: TGTGCCAGCTCACCTAAGGGACTAGCGGGAGGGCCGAGCTCCTACGAGCAGTACTTC. Amino acids: CASSPKGLAGGPSSYEQYF.